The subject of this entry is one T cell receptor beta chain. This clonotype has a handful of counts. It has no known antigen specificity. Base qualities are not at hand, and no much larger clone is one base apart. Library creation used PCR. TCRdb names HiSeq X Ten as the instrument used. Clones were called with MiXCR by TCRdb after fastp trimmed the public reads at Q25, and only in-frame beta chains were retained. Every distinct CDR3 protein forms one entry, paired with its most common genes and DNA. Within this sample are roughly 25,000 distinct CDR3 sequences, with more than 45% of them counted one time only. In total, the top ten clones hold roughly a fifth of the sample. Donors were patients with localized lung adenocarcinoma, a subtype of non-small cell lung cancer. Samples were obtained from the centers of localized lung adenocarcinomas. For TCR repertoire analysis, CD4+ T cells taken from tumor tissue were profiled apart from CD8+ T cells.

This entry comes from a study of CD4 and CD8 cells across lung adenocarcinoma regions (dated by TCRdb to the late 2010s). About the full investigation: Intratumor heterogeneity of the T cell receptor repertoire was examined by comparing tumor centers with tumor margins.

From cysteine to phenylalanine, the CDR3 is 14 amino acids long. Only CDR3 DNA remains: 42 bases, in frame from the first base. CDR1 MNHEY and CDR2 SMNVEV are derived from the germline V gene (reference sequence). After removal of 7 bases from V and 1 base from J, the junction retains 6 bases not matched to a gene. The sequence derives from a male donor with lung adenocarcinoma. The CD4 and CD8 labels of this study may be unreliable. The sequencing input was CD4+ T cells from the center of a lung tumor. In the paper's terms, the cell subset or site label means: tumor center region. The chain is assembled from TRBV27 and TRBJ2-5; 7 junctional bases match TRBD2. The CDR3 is CASTPSGVQETQYF. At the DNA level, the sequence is TGTGCCAGCACTCCTAGCGGAGTCCAAGAGACCCAGTACTTC.